The 5 T cell receptor beta chains below were found in one sample sequenced in a study of cytomegalovirus exposure and HLA in healthy donors. Primers for the PCR totalled 60 Vbeta and 13 Jbeta. Profiling relied on immunoSEQ multiplex PCR, and the TCRdb table lists in-frame clones only, not all of them. The table includes about 86,000 clones, about 70% detected once. The specimen sequenced was PBMCs. All receptors come from a man aged 60-69 years in good health and CMV-seronegative.

This clone has just a few counts. The CDR3 is CASKPGQGATGELFF. The CDR3 DNA reads TGCGCCAGTAAGCCGGGACAGGGGGCCACCGGGGAGCTGTTTTTT. The V and J genes are TRBV5-1 and TRBJ2-2, with TRBD1 matching 12 bases. The CDR3 has 15 amino acids. CDR1 is SGHRS, CDR2 YFSETQ, per germline. The V gene end was trimmed by 8 bases and the J gene end by 4 bases; junction bases not matched to a gene: 6.

The chain employs TRBV7-8 and TRBJ2-3, with D possibly TRBD2 on 6 matching bases. The CDR3 contains 13 residues. Germline V gene sequence: CDR1 SGHVS, CDR2 FQNEAQ. Trimming took 4 bases from V and 7 from J, leaving 12 bases between them. CDR3 in DNA: TGTGCCAGCAGCTATGGGCGGGGTAATACGCAGTATTTT. Translating gives CASSYGRGNTQYF.

This chain uses TRBV30 with TRBJ2-4; 7 positions agree with TRBD1. CDR3 length equals 17 residues. From germline, CDR1 is GTSNPN and CDR2 SVGIG (reference sequence). The trim removed 0 bases at V and 0 bases at J, leaving 8 bases unmatched. CDR3 sequence reads: CAWSVGQGVLAKNIQYF. CDR3 nucleotide sequence: TGTGCCTGGAGTGTAGGGCAGGGGGTTCTAGCCAAAAACATTCAGTACTTC. The complete variable domain, with remaining parts taken from reference TRBV30 and TRBJ2-4, reads SQTIHQWPATLVQPVGSPLSLECTVEGTSNPNLYWYRQAAGRGLQLLFYSVGIGQISSEVPQNLSASRPQDRQFILSSKKLLLSDSGFYLCAWSVGQGVLAKNIQYFGAGTRLSVL.

This clone appeared a few times. This sample also contains other DNA sequences that code for the same CDR3. The chain links TRBV5-1 to TRBJ2-2; no reliable D call. V shed 1 base and J shed 1 base, with 5 bases lying between them. Germline values: CDR1 SGHRS, CDR2 YFSETQ. The CDR3 has 14 residues. CDR3 sequence reads: CASSLTGNTGELFF. CDR3 sequence (DNA): TGCGCCAGCAGCTTGACGGGGAACACCGGGGAGCTGTTTTTT. The full variable domain, with the rest looked up from reference TRBV5-1 and TRBJ2-2, is KAGVTQTPRYLIKTRGQQVTLSCSPISGHRSVSWYQQTPGQGLQFLFEYFSETQRNKGNFPGRFSGRQFSNSRSEMNVSTLELGDSALYLCASSLTGNTGELFFGEGSRLTVL.

This chain links TRBV5-1 with TRBJ2-1; 7 nucleotides match TRBD1. Germline CDR1 reads SGHRS; CDR2 reads YFSETQ. The CDR3 runs 15 residues. The J segment lost 6 bases and the V segment lost 4 bases, leaving 10 bases of the junction unmatched. In nucleotides, the CDR3 is TGCGCCAGCAGCCCCAGACAGGGACGGGGCAATGAGCAGTTCTTC. Residues: CASSPRQGRGNEQFF.